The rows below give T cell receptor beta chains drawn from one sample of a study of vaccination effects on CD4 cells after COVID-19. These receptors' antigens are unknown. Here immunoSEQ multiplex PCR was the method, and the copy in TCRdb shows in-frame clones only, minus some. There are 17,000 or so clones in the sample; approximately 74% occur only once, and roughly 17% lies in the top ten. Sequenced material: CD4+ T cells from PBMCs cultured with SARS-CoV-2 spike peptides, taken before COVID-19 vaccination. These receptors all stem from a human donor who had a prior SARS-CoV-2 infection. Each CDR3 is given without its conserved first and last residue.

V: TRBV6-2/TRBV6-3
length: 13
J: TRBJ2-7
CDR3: ASSPRTSGTYEQY

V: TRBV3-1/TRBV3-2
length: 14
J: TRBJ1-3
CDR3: ASSQGTRSSGNTIY

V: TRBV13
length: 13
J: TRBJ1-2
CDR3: ASSFSGRLGYGYT

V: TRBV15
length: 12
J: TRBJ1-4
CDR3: ATSYRALNEKLF

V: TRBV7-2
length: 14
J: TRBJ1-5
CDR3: ASSLAVGGPNQPQH

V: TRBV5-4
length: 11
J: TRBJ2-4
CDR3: ASSSDRDSIQY

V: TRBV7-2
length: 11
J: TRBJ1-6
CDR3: ASSLASRSPLH

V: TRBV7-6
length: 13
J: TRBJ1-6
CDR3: ASSQTGGPNSPLH

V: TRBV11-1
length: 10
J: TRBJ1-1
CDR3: ASERPVGQAF

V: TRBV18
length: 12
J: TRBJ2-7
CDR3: ASSPRQGGYEQY

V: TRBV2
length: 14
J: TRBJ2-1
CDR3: ASSEQGLAGYNEQF

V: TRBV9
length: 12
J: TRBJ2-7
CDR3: ASSEGGQAYEQY

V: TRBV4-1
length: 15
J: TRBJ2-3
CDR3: ASSQWTSGGPPDTQY

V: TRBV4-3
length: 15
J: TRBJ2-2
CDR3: ASSQELARGNTGELF